This T cell receptor beta chain was sequenced in a study of vaccination and CD4 T cells after COVID-19. Study-wide context: Two doses of either BNT162b2 or mRNA-1273 vaccine were given to participants.

Notes on this clonotype: Antigen: not known.

Germline assignment: CDR1 SGHTA and CDR2 FQGNSA. There are 16 residues in the CDR3. J was trimmed by 1 base and V by 1 base; bases with no gene match: 3. Oncomine TCR Beta short-read sequencing was applied to DNA from cultured CD4+ T cells. A single record per CDR3 protein comes from TCRdb applying MiXCR to the PCR reads. Of 3,500 to 4,500 distinct CDR3 sequences in the sample, roughly a third were seen once. Treatment meaning: approximately nine-day PBMC culture with coronavirus spike peptide pools or control peptides (ViraFEST assay). The sequencing used CD4+ T cells from blood, cultured in vitro, collected after SARS-CoV-2 vaccination. This chain joins TRBV7-2 and TRBJ2-7; TRBD2 matches at 11 bases. The source is a human donor who had recovered from COVID-19. This CDR3 is CASSLEGTSGSYEQYF. CDR3 in DNA: TGTGCCAGCAGCTTAGAAGGGACTAGCGGTTCCTACGAGCAGTACTTC.